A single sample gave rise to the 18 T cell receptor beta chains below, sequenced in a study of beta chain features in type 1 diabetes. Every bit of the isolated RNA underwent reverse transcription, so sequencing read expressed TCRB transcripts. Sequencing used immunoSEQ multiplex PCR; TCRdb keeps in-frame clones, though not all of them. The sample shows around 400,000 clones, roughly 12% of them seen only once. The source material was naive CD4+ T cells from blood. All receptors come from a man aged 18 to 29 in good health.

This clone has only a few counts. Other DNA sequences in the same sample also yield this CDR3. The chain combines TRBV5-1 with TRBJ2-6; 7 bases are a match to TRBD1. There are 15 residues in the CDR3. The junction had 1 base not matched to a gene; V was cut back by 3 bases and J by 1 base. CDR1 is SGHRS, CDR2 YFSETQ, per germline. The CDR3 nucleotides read TGCGCCAGCAGCTCGACAGGGTCTGGGGCCAACGTCCTGACTTTC. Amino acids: CASSSTGSGANVLTF.

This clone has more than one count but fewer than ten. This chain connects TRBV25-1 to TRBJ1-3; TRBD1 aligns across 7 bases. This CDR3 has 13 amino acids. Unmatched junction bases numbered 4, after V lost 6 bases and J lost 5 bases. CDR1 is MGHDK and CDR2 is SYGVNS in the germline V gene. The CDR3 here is CASRTGNRNTIYF. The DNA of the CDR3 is TGTGCCAGCAGGACAGGGAACCGAAACACCATATATTTT.

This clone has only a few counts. Here the CDR3 reads CASSPGSRHGYTF. The CDR3 region has the DNA TGTGCCAGCAGCCCCGGGAGCAGACATGGCTACACCTTC. V gene TRBV6-5 combines with J gene TRBJ1-2; D gene ambiguous. Looked up from germline, CDR1 is MNHEY and CDR2 is SVGAGI. The V end was cut by 6 bases, the J end by 6 bases, with 14 bases between. This CDR3 is 13 amino acids long.

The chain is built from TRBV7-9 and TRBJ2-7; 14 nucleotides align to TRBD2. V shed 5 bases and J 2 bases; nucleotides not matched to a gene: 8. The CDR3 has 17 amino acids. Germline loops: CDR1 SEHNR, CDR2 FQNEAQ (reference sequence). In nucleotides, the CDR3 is TGTGCCAGCAGCCGCGCCGGGACTAGCGGGAGAACCTACGAGCAGTACTTC. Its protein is CASSRAGTSGRTYEQYF. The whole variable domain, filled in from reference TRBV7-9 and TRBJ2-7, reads DTGVSQNPRHKITKRGQNVTFRCDPISEHNRLYWYRQTLGQGPEFLTYFQNEAQLEKSRLLSDRFSAERPKGSFSTLEIQRTEQGDSAMYLCASSRAGTSGRTYEQYFGPGTRLTVT.

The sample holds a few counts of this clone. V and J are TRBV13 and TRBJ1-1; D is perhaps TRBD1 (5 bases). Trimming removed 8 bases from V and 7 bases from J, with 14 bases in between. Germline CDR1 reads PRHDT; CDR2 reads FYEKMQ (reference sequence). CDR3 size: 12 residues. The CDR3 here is CASRAGQGEAFF. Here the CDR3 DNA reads TGTGCCAGCCGCGCGGGGCAGGGTGAAGCTTTCTTT.

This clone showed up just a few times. DNA of the CDR3: TGTGCCAGCAGCCCCGAGACGGGAGATACGCAGTATTTT. This sequence encodes CASSPETGDTQYF. This rearrangement joins TRBV5-6 to TRBJ2-3; D call uncertain. This CDR3 is built from 13 residues. Trimming shortened V by 4 bases and J by 5 bases, and 11 bases separated the two germline ends. The germline gives CDR1 SGHDT, CDR2 YYEEEE.

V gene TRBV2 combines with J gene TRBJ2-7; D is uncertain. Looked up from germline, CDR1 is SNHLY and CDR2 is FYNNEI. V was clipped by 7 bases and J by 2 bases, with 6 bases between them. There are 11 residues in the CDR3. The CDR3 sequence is CASTLTYEQYF. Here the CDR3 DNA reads TGTGCCAGCACCCTAACCTACGAGCAGTACTTC.

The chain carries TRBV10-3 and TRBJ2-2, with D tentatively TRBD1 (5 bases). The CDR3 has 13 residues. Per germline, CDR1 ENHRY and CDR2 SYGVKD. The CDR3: CASAQENTGELFF. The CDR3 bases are TGTGCTTCGGCACAGGAGAACACCGGGGAGCTGTTTTTT.

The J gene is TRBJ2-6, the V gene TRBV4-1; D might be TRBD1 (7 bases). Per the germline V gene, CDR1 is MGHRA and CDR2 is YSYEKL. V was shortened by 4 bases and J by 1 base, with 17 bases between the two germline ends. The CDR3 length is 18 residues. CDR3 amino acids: CASSLQGTGESGANVLTF. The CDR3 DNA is TGCGCCAGCAGCCTACAGGGGACTGGCGAATCTGGGGCCAACGTCCTGACTTTC.

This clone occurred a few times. CDR3 in amino acids: CSVEDGGGGYNEQFF. The CDR3 DNA is TGCAGCGTTGAAGACGGTGGGGGGGGGTACAATGAGCAGTTCTTC. V and J are TRBV29-1 and TRBJ2-1, with 7 bases matching TRBD2. J gave up 4 bases and V 0 bases, and 6 bases lay outside the gene matches. Germline V lookup: CDR1 SQVTM, CDR2 ANQGSEA. CDR3 length: 15 amino acids.

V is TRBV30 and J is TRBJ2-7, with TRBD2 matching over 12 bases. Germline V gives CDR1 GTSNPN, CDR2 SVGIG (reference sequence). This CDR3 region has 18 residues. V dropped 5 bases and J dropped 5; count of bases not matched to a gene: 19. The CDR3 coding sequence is TGTGCCTGGGCGAGGGCCCTAGCGGGAGGGCGCCTGGTGAACGAGCAGTACTTC. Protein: CAWARALAGGRLVNEQYF. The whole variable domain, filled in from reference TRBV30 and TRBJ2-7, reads SQTIHQWPATLVQPVGSPLSLECTVEGTSNPNLYWYRQAAGRGLQLLFYSVGIGQISSEVPQNLSASRPQDRQFILSSKKLLLSDSGFYLCAWARALAGGRLVNEQYFGPGTRLTVT.

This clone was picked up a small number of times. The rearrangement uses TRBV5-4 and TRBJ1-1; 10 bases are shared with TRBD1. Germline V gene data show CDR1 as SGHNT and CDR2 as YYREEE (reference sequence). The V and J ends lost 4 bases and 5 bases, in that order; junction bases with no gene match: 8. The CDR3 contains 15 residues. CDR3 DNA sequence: TGTGCCAGCAGCCTGGACAGGGGGTTTCGGACTGAAGCTTTCTTT. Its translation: CASSLDRGFRTEAFF.

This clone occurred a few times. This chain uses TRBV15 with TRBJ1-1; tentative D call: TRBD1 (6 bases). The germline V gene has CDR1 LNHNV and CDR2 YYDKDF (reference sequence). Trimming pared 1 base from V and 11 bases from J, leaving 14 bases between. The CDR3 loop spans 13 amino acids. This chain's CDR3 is CATSRVGAPEAFF. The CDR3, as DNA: TGTGCCACCAGCAGAGTGGGGGCGCCGGAGGCTTTCTTT.

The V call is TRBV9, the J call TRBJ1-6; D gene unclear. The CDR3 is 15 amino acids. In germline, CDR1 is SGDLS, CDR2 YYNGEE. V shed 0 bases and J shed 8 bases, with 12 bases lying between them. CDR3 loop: CASSVGPPRDSPLHF. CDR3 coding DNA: TGTGCCAGCAGCGTAGGACCCCCACGGGATTCACCCCTCCACTTT.

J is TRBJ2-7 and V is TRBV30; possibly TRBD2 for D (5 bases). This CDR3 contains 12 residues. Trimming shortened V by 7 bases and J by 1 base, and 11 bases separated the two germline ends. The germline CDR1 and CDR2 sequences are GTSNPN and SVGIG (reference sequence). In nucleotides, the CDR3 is TGTGCCTTCAAGAGGGTTTCCTACGAGCAGTACTTC. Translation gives CAFKRVSYEQYF.

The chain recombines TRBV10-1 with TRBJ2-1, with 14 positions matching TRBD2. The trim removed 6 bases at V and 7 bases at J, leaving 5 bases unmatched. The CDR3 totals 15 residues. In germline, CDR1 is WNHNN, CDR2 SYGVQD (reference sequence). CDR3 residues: CASRAGTSGRNEQFF. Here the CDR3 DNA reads TGCGCCAGCAGGGCCGGGACTAGCGGGAGAAATGAGCAGTTCTTC.

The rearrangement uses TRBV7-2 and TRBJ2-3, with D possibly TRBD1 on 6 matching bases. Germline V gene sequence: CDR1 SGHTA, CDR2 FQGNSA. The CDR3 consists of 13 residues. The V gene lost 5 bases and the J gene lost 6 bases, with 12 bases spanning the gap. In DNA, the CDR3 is TGTGCCAGCAGCAGGGACACAGATGATACGCAGTATTTT. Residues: CASSRDTDDTQYF.

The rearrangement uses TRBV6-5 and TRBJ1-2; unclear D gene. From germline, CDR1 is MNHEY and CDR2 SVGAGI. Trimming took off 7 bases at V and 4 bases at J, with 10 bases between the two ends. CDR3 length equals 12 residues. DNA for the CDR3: TGTGCCAGCACCGACTCGGGCTATGGCTACACCTTC. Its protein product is CASTDSGYGYTF.